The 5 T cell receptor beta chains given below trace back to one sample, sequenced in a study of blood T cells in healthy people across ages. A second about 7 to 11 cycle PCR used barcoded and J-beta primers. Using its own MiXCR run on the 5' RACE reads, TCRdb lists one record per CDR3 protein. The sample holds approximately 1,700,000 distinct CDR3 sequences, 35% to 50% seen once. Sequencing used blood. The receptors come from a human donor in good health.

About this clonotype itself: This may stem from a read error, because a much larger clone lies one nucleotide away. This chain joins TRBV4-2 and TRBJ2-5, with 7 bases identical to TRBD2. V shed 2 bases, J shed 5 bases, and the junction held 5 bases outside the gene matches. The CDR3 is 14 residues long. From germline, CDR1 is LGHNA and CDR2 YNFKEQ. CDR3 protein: CASSQLGLGETQYF. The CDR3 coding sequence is TGTGCCAGCAGCCAACTAGGACTAGGGGAGACCCAGTACTTC.

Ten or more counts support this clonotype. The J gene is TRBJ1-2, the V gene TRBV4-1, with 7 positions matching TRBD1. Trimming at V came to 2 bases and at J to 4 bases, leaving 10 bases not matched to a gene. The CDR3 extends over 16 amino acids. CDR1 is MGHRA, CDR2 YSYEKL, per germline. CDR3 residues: CASSQPRQGGLYGYTF. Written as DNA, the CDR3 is TGCGCCAGCAGCCAACCGAGGCAGGGGGGGCTCTATGGCTACACCTTC.

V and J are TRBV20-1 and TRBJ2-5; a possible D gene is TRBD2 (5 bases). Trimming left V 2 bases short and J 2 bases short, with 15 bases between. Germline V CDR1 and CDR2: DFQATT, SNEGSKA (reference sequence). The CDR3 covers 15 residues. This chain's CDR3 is CSARRLTFDQETQYF. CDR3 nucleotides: TGCAGTGCTAGAAGACTAACATTCGATCAAGAGACCCAGTACTTC.

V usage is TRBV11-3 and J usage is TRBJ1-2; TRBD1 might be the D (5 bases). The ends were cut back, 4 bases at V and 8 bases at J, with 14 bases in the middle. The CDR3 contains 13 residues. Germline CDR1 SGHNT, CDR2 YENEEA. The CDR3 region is CASSSYQGEGYTF. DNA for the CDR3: TGTGCCAGCAGCTCCTATCAGGGAGAAGGCTACACCTTC.

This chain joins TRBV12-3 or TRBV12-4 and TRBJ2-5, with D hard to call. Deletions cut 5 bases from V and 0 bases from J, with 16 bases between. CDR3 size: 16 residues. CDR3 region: CASSPALIKYQETQYF. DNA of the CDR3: TGTGCCAGCAGTCCCGCCCTAATTAAGTACCAAGAGACCCAGTACTTC.